This T cell receptor (beta chain) was found in a study of T cell changes during pregnancy in multiple sclerosis. The junction had 7 bases not matched to a gene; V was cut back by 5 bases and J by 4 bases. Germline-derived CDR1 and CDR2 are LNHDA and SQIVND (reference sequence). This CDR3 region has 14 residues. Method: immunoSEQ multiplex PCR; TCRdb's copy keeps in-frame clones and lacks some. This table has some 51,000 clones, approximately 94% appearing once. This clone was detected only once. The chain combines TRBV19 with TRBJ2-5; 7 bases agree with TRBD1. The clonotype was recovered from a female donor with multiple sclerosis, enrolled in a pregnancy study. Sequencing used CD4+ T cells from peripheral blood mononuclear cells, obtained in the second trimester of pregnancy. The CDR3 DNA reads TGTGCCAGTAGTGCGCTCAGGGGGAGAGAGACCCAGTACTTC. Its translation: CASSALRGRETQYF.